The 8 T cell receptor beta chains below were found in one sample sequenced in a study of STAT5B mutations in CD4+ large granular lymphocyte leukemia. Here immunoSEQ multiplex PCR was the method, and the copy in TCRdb shows in-frame clones only, minus some. Of tens of thousands of clones listed, around 81% were seen once; the top ten hold 4.4%. Source material: CD4+ T cells from blood buffy coats. The receptors originated from a human donor in good health.

The J gene is TRBJ1-4, the V gene TRBV28, with 7 bases aligning to TRBD1. CDR3 size: 15 residues. Germline CDR1 is MDHEN and CDR2 is SYDVKM. V shed 5 bases, J shed 6 bases, and the junction held 9 bases outside the gene matches. CDR3 DNA sequence: TGTGCCAGCAGTCCCGTGAGACAGGGTGATGAAAAACTGTTTTTT. It is translated as CASSPVRQGDEKLFF.

The chain recombines TRBV30 with TRBJ1-1; TRBD1 matches 9 bases. V lost 3 bases to trimming and J lost 11 bases; unmatched junction nucleotides: 10. Germline CDR1 is GTSNPN and CDR2 is SVGIG (reference sequence). This CDR3 has 13 residues. Here the CDR3 DNA reads TGTGCCTGGAGCATCGGGACAGGGTCACAGGCTTTCTTT. Encoded protein: CAWSIGTGSQAFF.

The rearrangement links TRBV5-5 to TRBJ2-7, with D unresolved. This CDR3 has 15 amino acids. With 0 bases removed from V and 0 bases from J, the gap between germline ends came to 10 bases. Germline lookup yields CDR1 SGHKS and CDR2 YYEKEE (reference sequence). The CDR3 sequence: CASSLGGSNSYEQYF. As DNA, the CDR3 is TGTGCCAGCAGCTTGGGTGGTTCTAACTCCTACGAGCAGTACTTC.

The chain links TRBV11-2 to TRBJ2-3, with 7 bases that match TRBD2. CDR1 and CDR2 (germline): SGHAT, FQNNGV. The V segment lost 5 bases and the J segment 4 bases; nucleotides outside the gene matches: 12. The CDR3 length is 16 residues. DNA of the CDR3: TGTGCCAGCAGCCCTGGGAGCGGGGCGGGCCCAGATACGCAGTATTTT. As protein: CASSPGSGAGPDTQYF.

The chain carries TRBV7-9 and TRBJ2-7, with 8 nucleotides matching TRBD1. Germline V gene data show CDR1 as SEHNR and CDR2 as FQNEAQ (reference sequence). The CDR3 totals 18 residues. After removal of 0 bases from V and 1 base from J, the junction contained 11 bases not matched to a gene. CDR3 nucleotide sequence: TGTGCCAGCAGCTTAGCGCTAATTAGGGACAGGTTTTCCTACGAGCAGTACTTC. Protein: CASSLALIRDRFSYEQYF.

The chain uses TRBV7-9 and TRBJ2-2; D is possibly TRBD2 (5 bases). This CDR3 has 15 residues. Germline CDR1 is SEHNR and CDR2 is FQNEAQ (reference sequence). V was pared by 4 bases and J by 7 bases, with 16 bases between. DNA of the CDR3: TGTGCCAGCAGCTCCGATAGCGCAGCCGGCGGGGAGCTGTTTTTT. This translates into CASSSDSAAGGELFF.

V gene TRBV7-2 combines with J gene TRBJ2-3, with 9 bases aligning to TRBD1. Germline-derived CDR1 and CDR2 are SGHTA and FQGNSA. The ends lost 5 bases at V and 7 bases at J; junction bases unmatched: 4. The CDR3 consists of 13 residues. The CDR3 loop is CASSPGTGYTQYF. The DNA for the CDR3 is TGTGCCAGCAGCCCCGGGACAGGGTATACGCAGTATTTT. Together with reference TRBV7-2 and TRBJ2-3, the CDR3 gives the full variable domain: GAGVSQSPSNKVTEKGKDVELRCDPISGHTALYWYRQSLGQGLEFLIYFQGNSAPDKSGLPSDRFSAERTGGSVSTLTIQRTQQEDSAVYLCASSPGTGYTQYFGPGTRLTVL.

This clone was detected once. The gene calls are TRBV14 and TRBJ2-1; D gene unclear. The V gene's germline CDR1 is SGHDN and CDR2 FVKESK. The V and J ends lost 4 bases and 2 bases respectively, with 12 bases between them. The CDR3 runs to 15 residues. The CDR3 DNA follows: TGTGCCAGCAGCCCCCAGTTAGACGCCTACAATGAGCAGTTCTTC. The encoded protein is CASSPQLDAYNEQFF.